This T cell receptor (beta chain) was found in a study of OX40 agonist ivuxolimab in advanced cancers. About the research overall: Age averaged about 62 years (range about 20 to 80), and more than 80% were male. Notes on the study in general: In a subset of nonresponders, normalized T-cell clonal expansion was also low.

Profiling relied on immunoSEQ multiplex PCR, and the TCRdb table lists in-frame clones only, not all of them. The table includes nearly 85,000 clones, around 85% detected once. Patients had blood sampled at baseline and again on cycle 4 day 1 and cycle 7 day 1. The CDR3 totals 16 residues. V gave up 0 bases and J gave up 0 bases; unmatched junction bases: 2. CDR1 and CDR2 (germline): SGHNT, YYREEE (reference sequence). As for this clone: Its antigen is currently unknown.

The rearrangement joins TRBV5-4 to TRBJ2-1; 8 bases match TRBD2. The sequence was obtained from an adult with an advanced solid tumor such as melanoma, head and neck, liver or kidney cancer. The sequences come from CD4+ or CD8+ T cells sorted from blood, collected in a trial of the OX40 agonist ivuxolimab. The DNA of the CDR3 is TGTGCCAGCAGCTTGGCTAGCGGGTACTCCTACAATGAGCAGTTCTTC. This sequence encodes CASSLASGYSYNEQFF. Together with reference TRBV5-4 and TRBJ2-1, the CDR3 gives the full variable domain: ETGVTQSPTHLIKTRGQQVTLRCSSQSGHNTVSWYQQALGQGPQFIFQYYREEENGRGNFPPRFSGLQFPNYSSELNVNALELDDSALYLCASSLASGYSYNEQFFGPGTRLTVL.